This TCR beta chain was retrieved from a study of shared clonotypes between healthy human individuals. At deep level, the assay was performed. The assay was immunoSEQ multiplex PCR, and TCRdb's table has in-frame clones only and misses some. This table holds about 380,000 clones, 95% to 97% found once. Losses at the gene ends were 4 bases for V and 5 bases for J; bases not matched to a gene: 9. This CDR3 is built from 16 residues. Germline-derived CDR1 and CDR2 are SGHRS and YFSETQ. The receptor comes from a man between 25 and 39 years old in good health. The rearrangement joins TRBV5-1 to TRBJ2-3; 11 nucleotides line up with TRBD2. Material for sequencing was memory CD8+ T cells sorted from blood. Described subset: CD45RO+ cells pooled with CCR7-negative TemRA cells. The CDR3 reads CASSDALAGEIDTQYF. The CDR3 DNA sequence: TGCGCCAGCAGCGACGCACTAGCGGGAGAAATAGATACGCAGTATTTT.